This entry lists 12 T cell receptor beta chains sequenced from one sample in a study of cytomegalovirus exposure and HLA in healthy donors. Vbeta (60) and Jbeta (13) primers were used in the PCR. Clones were read by immunoSEQ multiplex PCR, and TCRdb kept only the in-frame ones, dropping some. Its clone listing holds about 190,000 clones. The source material was PBMCs. Source of these receptors: a woman under 40 in good health and CMV-seropositive.

J is TRBJ2-7 and V is TRBV6-5; 8 nucleotides agree with TRBD2. The CDR3 is 15 residues long. Germline-derived CDR1 and CDR2 are MNHEY and SVGAGI. The J segment lost 3 bases and the V segment lost 0 bases, leaving 4 bases of the junction unmatched. This chain's CDR3 is CASSYSAGGLYEQYF. In DNA, the CDR3 is TGTGCCAGCAGTTACTCTGCGGGGGGCCTCTACGAGCAGTACTTC.

This chain links TRBV5-1 with TRBJ1-4, with unresolved D. This CDR3 spans 14 amino acids. CDR1 is SGHRS, CDR2 YFSETQ, per germline. V was clipped by 3 bases and J by 13 bases, with 19 bases between them. The CDR3 nucleotides read TGCGCCAGCAGCTCCGACACCGAAAGGCCCAGACTGTTTTTT. It codes for CASSSDTERPRLFF.

The chain joins TRBV9 to TRBJ2-2; 10 nucleotides line up with TRBD2. Germline V gives CDR1 SGDLS, CDR2 YYNGEE. CDR3 length: 16 amino acids. The V segment lost 4 bases and the J segment 5 bases; nucleotides outside the gene matches: 8. In nucleotides, the CDR3 is TGTGCCAGCAGCCCCGCGAGCGGGGGGGGTACCGGGGAGCTGTTTTTT. Residues: CASSPASGGGTGELFF. Full variable domain (rest looked up from reference TRBV9 and TRBJ2-2): DSGVTQTPKHLITATGQRVTLRCSPRSGDLSVYWYQQSLDQGLQFLIQYYNGEERAKGNILERFSAQQFPDLHSELNLSSLELGDSALYFCASSPASGGGTGELFFGEGSRLTVL.

This chain links TRBV2 with TRBJ1-1, with 8 bases lining up with TRBD1. The V gene's germline CDR1 is SNHLY and CDR2 FYNNEI. This CDR3 is 15 amino acids long. The J segment lost 1 base and the V segment lost 2 bases, leaving 3 bases of the junction unmatched. CDR3 bases: TGTGCCAGCAGTGAACAGGGGACAGGGAACACTGAAGCTTTCTTT. This gives the protein CASSEQGTGNTEAFF.

The V gene is TRBV11-2, the J gene TRBJ1-2, with 7 nucleotides matching TRBD1. CDR1 SGHAT and CDR2 FQNNGV come from the germline V gene. V shed 1 base, J shed 6 bases, and the junction held 2 bases outside the gene matches. This CDR3 has 13 residues. This chain's CDR3 is CASSLGTGHGYTF. The CDR3 nucleotides read TGTGCCAGCAGCTTAGGGACAGGACATGGCTACACCTTC.

The V gene is TRBV5-1, the J gene TRBJ2-3; no reliable D call. V lost 0 bases, J lost 2 bases, and 13 bases lay in between. CDR3 length equals 16 residues. CDR1 SGHRS and CDR2 YFSETQ come from the germline V gene. The chain's CDR3 is CASSLAGSRFTDTQYF. The CDR3 region has the DNA TGCGCCAGCAGCTTGGCCGGTAGCAGATTCACAGATACGCAGTATTTT.

V is TRBV6-5 and J is TRBJ1-3, with D perhaps TRBD1 (5 bases). V lost 5 bases, J lost 0 bases, and 11 bases lay in between. Looked up from germline, CDR1 is MNHEY and CDR2 is SVGAGI. This CDR3 contains 15 residues. The CDR3 reads CASSRTFFSGNTIYF. In DNA form, the CDR3 reads TGTGCCAGCAGTCGGACATTTTTCTCTGGAAACACCATATATTTT.

The chain joins TRBV4-1 to TRBJ2-7, with D possibly matching TRBD1 (5 bases). CDR1 and CDR2 (germline): MGHRA, YSYEKL. The CDR3 is 16 residues long. Trimming cost V 0 bases and J 3 bases, with 15 bases left between them. CDR3 nucleotides: TGCGCCAGCAGCCAAGATAAGGACACCACTGTCTACGAGCAGTACTTC. Protein sequence: CASSQDKDTTVYEQYF.

The chain carries TRBV7-2 and TRBJ1-5; unclear D gene. Between the trimmed V and J ends, which lost 4 bases and 4 bases, there was a span of 17 bases. Per germline, CDR1 SGHTA and CDR2 FQGNSA. This CDR3 comprises 16 residues. CDR3 amino acids: CASSSETRVGNQPQHF. As DNA, the CDR3 is TGTGCCAGCAGCTCAGAGACGAGGGTTGGAAATCAGCCCCAGCATTTT.

The chain links TRBV11-2 to TRBJ2-1; TRBD2 is a possible D gene (6 bases). The CDR3 consists of 16 residues. Trimming removed 7 bases at V and 6 bases at J, with 22 bases between. Germline loops: CDR1 SGHAT, CDR2 FQNNGV. The CDR3 sequence is CASTDWGETPGNEQFF. DNA for the CDR3: TGTGCCAGCACCGACTGGGGGGAAACCCCTGGCAATGAGCAGTTCTTC.

The chain uses TRBV19 and TRBJ1-1; no clear D gene. Looked up from germline, CDR1 is LNHDA and CDR2 is SQIVND (reference sequence). The CDR3 is 13 amino acids. Trimming took 10 bases from V and 7 from J, leaving 19 bases between them. The CDR3 region is CAISRGGNHEAFF. CDR3 DNA sequence: TGTGCCATCTCGAGAGGCGGAAACCATGAAGCTTTCTTT.

V gene TRBV27 combines with J gene TRBJ2-1; TRBD2 might be the D (5 bases). V was shortened by 5 bases and J by 0 bases, with 14 bases between the two germline ends. CDR1 and CDR2 (germline): MNHEY, SMNVEV (reference sequence). This CDR3 has 16 amino acids. In DNA form, the CDR3 reads TGTGCCAGCAGTAGGTACAGCGGACCCTCCTACAATGAGCAGTTCTTC. This encodes CASSRYSGPSYNEQFF.